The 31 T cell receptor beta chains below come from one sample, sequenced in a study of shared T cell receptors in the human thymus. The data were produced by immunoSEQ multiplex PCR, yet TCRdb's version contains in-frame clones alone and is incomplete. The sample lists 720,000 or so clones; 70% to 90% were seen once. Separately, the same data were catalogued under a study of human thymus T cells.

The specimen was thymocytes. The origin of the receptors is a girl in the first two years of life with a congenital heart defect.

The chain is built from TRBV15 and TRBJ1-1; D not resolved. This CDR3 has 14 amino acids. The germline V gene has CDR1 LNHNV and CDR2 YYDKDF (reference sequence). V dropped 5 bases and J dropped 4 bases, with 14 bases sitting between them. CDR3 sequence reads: CATSAVEGGTEAFF. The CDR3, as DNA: TGTGCCACCAGCGCGGTTGAGGGTGGCACTGAAGCTTTCTTT.

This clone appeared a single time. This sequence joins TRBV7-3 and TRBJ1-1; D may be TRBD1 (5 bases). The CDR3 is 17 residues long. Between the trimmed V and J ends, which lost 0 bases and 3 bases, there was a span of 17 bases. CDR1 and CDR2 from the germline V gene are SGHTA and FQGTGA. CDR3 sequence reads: CASSLTPLQGLDTEAFF. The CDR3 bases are TGTGCCAGCAGCTTAACCCCACTCCAGGGACTCGACACTGAAGCTTTCTTT.

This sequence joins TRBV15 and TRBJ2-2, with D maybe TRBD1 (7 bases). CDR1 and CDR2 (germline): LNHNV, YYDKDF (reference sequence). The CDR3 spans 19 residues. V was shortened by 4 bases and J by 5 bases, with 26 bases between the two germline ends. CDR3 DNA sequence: TGTGCCACCAGCACAAAAGGAGGGGGCAGGGGCGGAGGTACCGGGGAGCTGTTTTTT. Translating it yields CATSTKGGGRGGGTGELFF.

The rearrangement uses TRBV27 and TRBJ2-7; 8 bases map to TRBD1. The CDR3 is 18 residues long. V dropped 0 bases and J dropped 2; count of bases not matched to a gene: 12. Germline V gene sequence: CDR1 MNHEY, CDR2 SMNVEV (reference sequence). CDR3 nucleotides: TGTGCCAGCAGTTTATCGATTTTCGATGCAGGGGGCCCCTACGAGCAGTACTTC. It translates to CASSLSIFDAGGPYEQYF.

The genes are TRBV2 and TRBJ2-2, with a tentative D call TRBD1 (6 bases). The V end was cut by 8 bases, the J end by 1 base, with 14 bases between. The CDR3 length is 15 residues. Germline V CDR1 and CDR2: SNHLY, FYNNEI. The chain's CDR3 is CASLTGFLNTGELFF. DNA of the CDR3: TGTGCCAGCTTAACAGGGTTTTTGAACACCGGGGAGCTGTTTTTT. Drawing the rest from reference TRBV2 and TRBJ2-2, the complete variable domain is EPEVTQTPSHQVTQMGQEVILRCVPISNHLYFYWYRQILGQKVEFLVSFYNNEISEKSEIFDDQFSVERPDGSNFTLKIRSTKLEDSAMYFCASLTGFLNTGELFFGEGSRLTVL.

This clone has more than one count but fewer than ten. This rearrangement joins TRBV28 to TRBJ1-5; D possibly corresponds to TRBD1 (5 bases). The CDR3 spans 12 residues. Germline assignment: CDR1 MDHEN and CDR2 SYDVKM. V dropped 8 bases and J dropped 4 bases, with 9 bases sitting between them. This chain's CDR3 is CASEDKNQPQHF. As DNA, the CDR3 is TGTGCCAGCGAGGACAAGAATCAGCCCCAGCATTTT.

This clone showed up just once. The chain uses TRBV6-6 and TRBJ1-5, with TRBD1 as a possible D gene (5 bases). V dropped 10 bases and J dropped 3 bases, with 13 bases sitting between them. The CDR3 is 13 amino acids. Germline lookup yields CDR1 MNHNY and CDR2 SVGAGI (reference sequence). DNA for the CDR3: TGTGCCACCCGACGCAGGGTCAATCAGCCCCAGCATTTT. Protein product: CATRRRVNQPQHF.

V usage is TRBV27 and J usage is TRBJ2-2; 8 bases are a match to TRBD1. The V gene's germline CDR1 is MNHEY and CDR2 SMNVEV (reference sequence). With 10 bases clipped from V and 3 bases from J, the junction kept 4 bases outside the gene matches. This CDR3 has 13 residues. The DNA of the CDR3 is TGTGCCACCTCGGACAGGGACACCGGGGAGCTGTTTTTT. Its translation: CATSDRDTGELFF.

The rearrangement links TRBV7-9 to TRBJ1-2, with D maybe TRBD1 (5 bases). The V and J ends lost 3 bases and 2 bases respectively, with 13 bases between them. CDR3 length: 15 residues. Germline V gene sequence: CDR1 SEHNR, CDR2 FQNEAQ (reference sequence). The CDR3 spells CASSFGGDANYGYTF. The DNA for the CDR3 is TGTGCCAGCAGCTTTGGGGGGGACGCAAACTATGGCTACACCTTC.

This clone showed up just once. CDR3 amino acids: CASSKINRGGNTEAFF. The CDR3 nucleotides read TGTGCCAGCAGTAAAATAAACAGGGGTGGGAACACTGAAGCTTTCTTT. The chain carries TRBV2 and TRBJ1-1, with 7 bases aligning to TRBD1. Germline V gives CDR1 SNHLY, CDR2 FYNNEI. The CDR3 covers 16 residues. V lost 5 bases, J lost 1 base, and 10 bases stayed unmatched.

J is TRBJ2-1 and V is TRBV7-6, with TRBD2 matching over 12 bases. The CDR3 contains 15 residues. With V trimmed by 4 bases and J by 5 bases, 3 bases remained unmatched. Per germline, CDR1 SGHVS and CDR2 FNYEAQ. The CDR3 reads CASSSLAGGDNEQFF. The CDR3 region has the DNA TGTGCCAGCAGCTCACTAGCGGGGGGCGACAATGAGCAGTTCTTC.

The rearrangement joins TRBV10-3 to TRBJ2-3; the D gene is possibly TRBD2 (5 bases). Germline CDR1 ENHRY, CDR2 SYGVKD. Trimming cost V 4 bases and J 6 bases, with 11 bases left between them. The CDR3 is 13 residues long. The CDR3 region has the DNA TGTGCCATCAGTGGGGGTCGAGGGGATACGCAGTATTTT. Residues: CAISGGRGDTQYF.

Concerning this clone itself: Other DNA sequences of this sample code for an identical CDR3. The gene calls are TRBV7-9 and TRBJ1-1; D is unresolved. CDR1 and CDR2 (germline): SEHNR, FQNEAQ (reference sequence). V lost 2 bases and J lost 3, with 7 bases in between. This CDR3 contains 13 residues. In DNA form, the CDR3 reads TGTGCCAGCAGCTTACGACGGGACACTGAAGCTTTCTTT. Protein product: CASSLRRDTEAFF.

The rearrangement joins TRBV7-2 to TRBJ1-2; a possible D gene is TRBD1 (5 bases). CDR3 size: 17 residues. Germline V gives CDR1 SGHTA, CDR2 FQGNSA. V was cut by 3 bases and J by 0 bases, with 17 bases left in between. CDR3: CASSFQGESPANYGYTF. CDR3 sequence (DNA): TGTGCCAGCAGCTTTCAGGGCGAATCTCCAGCTAACTATGGCTACACCTTC.

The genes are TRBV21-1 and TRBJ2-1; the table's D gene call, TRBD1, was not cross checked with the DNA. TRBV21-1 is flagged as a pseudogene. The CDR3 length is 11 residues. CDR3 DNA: TGTGCCAGCGACAGGGTCAGTGAGCAGTTCTTC. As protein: CASDRVSEQFF.

The CDR3 loop is CASSVERREGESEPQHF. The DNA for the CDR3 is TGCGCCAGCAGTGTCGAACGCCGCGAGGGGGAGAGTGAGCCCCAGCATTTT. The V and J genes are TRBV10-2 and TRBJ1-5; tentatively, D is TRBD1 (6 bases). Trimming shortened V by 4 bases and J by 8 bases, and 24 bases separated the two germline ends. From germline, CDR1 is WSHSY and CDR2 SAAADI. The CDR3 totals 17 residues.

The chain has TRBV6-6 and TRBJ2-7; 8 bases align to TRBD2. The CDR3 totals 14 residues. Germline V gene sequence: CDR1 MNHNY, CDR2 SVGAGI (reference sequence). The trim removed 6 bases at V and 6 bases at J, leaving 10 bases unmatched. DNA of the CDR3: TGTGCCAGCAGAGCGAGGGCGGGGGGTACCGAGCAGTACTTC. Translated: CASRARAGGTEQYF.

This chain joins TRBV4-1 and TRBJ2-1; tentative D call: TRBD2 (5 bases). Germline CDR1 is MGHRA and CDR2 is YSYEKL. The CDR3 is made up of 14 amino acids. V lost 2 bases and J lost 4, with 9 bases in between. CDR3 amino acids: CASSQFSVYNEQFF. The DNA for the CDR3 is TGCGCCAGCAGCCAATTTAGCGTTTACAATGAGCAGTTCTTC.

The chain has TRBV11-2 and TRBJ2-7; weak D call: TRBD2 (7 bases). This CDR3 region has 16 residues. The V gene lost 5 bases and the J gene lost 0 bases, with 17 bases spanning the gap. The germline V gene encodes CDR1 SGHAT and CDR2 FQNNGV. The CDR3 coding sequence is TGTGCCAGCAGCCCTACCTGGCGGGGGCCCTCCTACGAGCAGTACTTC. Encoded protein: CASSPTWRGPSYEQYF.

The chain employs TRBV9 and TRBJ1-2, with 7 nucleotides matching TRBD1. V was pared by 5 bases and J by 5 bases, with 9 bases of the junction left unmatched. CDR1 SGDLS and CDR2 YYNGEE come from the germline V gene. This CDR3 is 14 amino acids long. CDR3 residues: CASSPRGTDYGYTF. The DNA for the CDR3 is TGTGCCAGCAGTCCGCGAGGGACAGATTATGGCTACACCTTC.

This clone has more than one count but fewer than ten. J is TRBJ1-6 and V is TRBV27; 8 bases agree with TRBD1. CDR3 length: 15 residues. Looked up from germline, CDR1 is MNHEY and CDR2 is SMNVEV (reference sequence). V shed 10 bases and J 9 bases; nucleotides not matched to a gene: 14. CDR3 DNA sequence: TGTGCCACCCATTCCAGGGGGCTAGGTAGTTCACCCCTCCACTTT. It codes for CATHSRGLGSSPLHF.

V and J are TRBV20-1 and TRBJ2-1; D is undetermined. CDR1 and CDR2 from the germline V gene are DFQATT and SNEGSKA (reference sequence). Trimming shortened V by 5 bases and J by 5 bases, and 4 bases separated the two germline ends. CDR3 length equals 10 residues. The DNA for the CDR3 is TGCAGTGCTCTCCACAATGAGCAGTTCTTC. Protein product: CSALHNEQFF.

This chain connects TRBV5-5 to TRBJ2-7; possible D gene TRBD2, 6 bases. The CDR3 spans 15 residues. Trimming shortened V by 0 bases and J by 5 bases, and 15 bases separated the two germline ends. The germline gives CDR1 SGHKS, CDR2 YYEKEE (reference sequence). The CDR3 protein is CASSLEFVEGNEQYF. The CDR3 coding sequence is TGTGCCAGCAGCTTGGAATTTGTGGAGGGTAACGAGCAGTACTTC.

The CDR3 coding sequence is TGTGCCAGCAGCTTAAGGGGGACAGGAGACCCGAACACCGGGGAGCTGTTTTTT. It yields the protein CASSLRGTGDPNTGELFF. The chain joins TRBV11-2 to TRBJ2-2; 8 nucleotides align to TRBD1. Per the germline V gene, CDR1 is SGHAT and CDR2 is FQNNGV. Trimming took 2 bases from V and 0 from J; bases not matched to a gene: 8. This CDR3 has 18 amino acids.

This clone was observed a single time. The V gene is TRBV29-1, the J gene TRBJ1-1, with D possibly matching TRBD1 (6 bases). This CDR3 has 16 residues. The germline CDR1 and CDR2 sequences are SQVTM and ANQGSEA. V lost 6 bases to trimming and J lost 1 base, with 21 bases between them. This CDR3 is CSVRRNLRGQNTEAFF. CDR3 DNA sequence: TGCAGCGTCCGTCGCAACCTAAGGGGACAGAACACTGAAGCTTTCTTT.

CDR3 nucleotides: TGTGCCAGCAGTCGAGGCCGGGGAATGAACACTGAAGCTTTCTTT. Its translation: CASSRGRGMNTEAFF. The gene calls are TRBV7-8 and TRBJ1-1; the D is unclear. From germline, CDR1 is SGHVS and CDR2 FQNEAQ. The V end was cut by 6 bases, the J end by 0 bases, with 14 bases between. This CDR3 comprises 15 residues.

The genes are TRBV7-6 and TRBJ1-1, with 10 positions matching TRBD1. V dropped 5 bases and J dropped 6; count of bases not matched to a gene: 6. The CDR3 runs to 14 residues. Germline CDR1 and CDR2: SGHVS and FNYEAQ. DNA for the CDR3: TGTGCCAGCAGCAACCGGGACAGGGGCGCTGAAGCTTTCTTT. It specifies CASSNRDRGAEAFF.

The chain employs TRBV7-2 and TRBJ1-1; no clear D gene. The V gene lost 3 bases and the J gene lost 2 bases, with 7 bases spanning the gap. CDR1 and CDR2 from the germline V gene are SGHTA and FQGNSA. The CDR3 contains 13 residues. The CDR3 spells CASSLAENTEAFF. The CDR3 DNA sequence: TGTGCCAGCAGCTTGGCGGAAAACACTGAAGCTTTCTTT.

The CDR3 bases are TGTGCCAGCGGGGGCGCGGAGGTTACTGAAGCTTTCTTT. Protein sequence: CASGGAEVTEAFF. J is TRBJ1-1 and V is TRBV27, with D maybe TRBD1 (6 bases). From germline, CDR1 is MNHEY and CDR2 SMNVEV (reference sequence). V was shortened by 8 bases and J by 5 bases, with 15 bases between the two germline ends. The CDR3 has 13 amino acids.

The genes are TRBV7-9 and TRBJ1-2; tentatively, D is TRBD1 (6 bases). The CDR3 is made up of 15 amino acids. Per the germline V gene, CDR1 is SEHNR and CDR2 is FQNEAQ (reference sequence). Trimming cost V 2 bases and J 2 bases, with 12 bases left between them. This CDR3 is CASSLNRGTNYGYTF. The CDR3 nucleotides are TGTGCCAGCAGCTTAAATAGGGGGACCAACTATGGCTACACCTTC.

The CDR3 sequence: CASSRDRDSPFYEQYF. The DNA for the CDR3 is TGCGCCAGCAGCCGAGACCGGGACAGCCCTTTCTACGAGCAGTACTTC. The genes are TRBV4-3 and TRBJ2-7; 7 nucleotides agree with TRBD1. The trim removed 4 bases at V and 3 bases at J, leaving 12 bases unmatched. CDR1 and CDR2 (germline): LGHNA, YSLEER. The CDR3 has 16 amino acids.